The 28 T cell receptor beta chains presented below share a single source sample, sequenced in a study of CD8 T cells in ankylosing spondylitis. MiXCR was run by TCRdb on the 5' RACE reads, yielding one entry per CDR3 protein. The data hold some 30,000 distinct CDR3 sequences, with about 30% observed a single time. Sequenced material: synovial fluid, either unsorted or a sorted T cell fraction (not recorded which). The receptors originated from a male donor with ankylosing spondylitis.

In its sample, this clonotype was seen a few times. V is TRBV2 and J is TRBJ2-1; D is unresolved. This CDR3 region has 16 residues. From germline, CDR1 is SNHLY and CDR2 FYNNEI. V was trimmed by 7 bases and J by 0 bases, leaving 16 bases between them. CDR3 in amino acids: CASTSLTKSSYNEQFF. The CDR3 DNA sequence: TGTGCCAGCACCTCCCTAACGAAGAGCTCCTACAATGAGCAGTTCTTC.

The chain is built from TRBV27 and TRBJ2-3; tentatively, D is TRBD1 (5 bases). Between the trimmed V and J ends, which lost 4 bases and 2 bases, there was a span of 19 bases. CDR3 size: 17 residues. Germline CDR1 MNHEY, CDR2 SMNVEV (reference sequence). Here the CDR3 DNA reads TGTGCCAGCAGTTACGTAGGCAGGGTTGATGCCACAGATACGCAGTATTTT. This sequence encodes CASSYVGRVDATDTQYF.

This clonotype was observed a handful of times. This chain uses TRBV6-1 with TRBJ2-1, with 11 bases lining up with TRBD2. The length of the CDR3 is 15 residues. The junction had 7 bases not matched to a gene; V was cut back by 5 bases and J by 7 bases. Germline CDR1 is MNHNS and CDR2 is SASEGT. The CDR3 sequence is CASSTRTSGLNEQFF. The CDR3 nucleotides read TGTGCCAGCAGTACCAGGACTAGCGGGTTGAATGAGCAGTTCTTC.

This rearrangement joins TRBV6-1 to TRBJ2-1; 9 nucleotides line up with TRBD2. V lost 2 bases to trimming and J lost 4 bases; unmatched junction nucleotides: 3. Germline CDR1 MNHNS, CDR2 SASEGT. This CDR3 has 15 residues. CDR3 in DNA: TGTGCCAGCAGTGAAAGTAGCGGGAGTTACAATGAGCAGTTCTTC. It yields the protein CASSESSGSYNEQFF.

This clonotype was counted a few times. The rearrangement joins TRBV7-8 to TRBJ2-5; 10 bases line up with TRBD2. With V trimmed by 5 bases and J by 2 bases, 5 bases remained unmatched. Germline assignment: CDR1 SGHVS and CDR2 FQNEAQ. The CDR3 spans 15 residues. The CDR3, as DNA: TGTGCCAGCAGCCGGACTAGCGGAGATCAAGAGACCCAGTACTTC. This codes for CASSRTSGDQETQYF. The full variable domain, rest sourced from reference TRBV7-8 and TRBJ2-5, is GAGVSQSPRYKVAKRGQDVALRCDPISGHVSLFWYQQALGQGPEFLTYFQNEAQLDKSGLPSDRFFAERPEGSVSTLKIQRTQQEDSAVYLCASSRTSGDQETQYFGPGTRLLVL.

This clonotype was observed a handful of times. The chain combines TRBV10-1 with TRBJ2-1; the match to TRBD2 covers 7 bases. The germline V gene has CDR1 WNHNN and CDR2 SYGVQD (reference sequence). V lost 0 bases and J lost 4; bases outside the gene matches: 3. The CDR3 is 15 amino acids. In nucleotides, the CDR3 is TGCGCCAGCAGTGAGTCGGCTAGCGGATACAATGAGCAGTTCTTC. It yields the protein CASSESASGYNEQFF.

The CDR3 bases are TGTGCCAGCAGCTTGCAGGGGGCCTACGAGCAGTACTTC. Its translation is CASSLQGAYEQYF. The chain carries TRBV5-8 and TRBJ2-7, with 7 bases matching TRBD1. CDR1 is SGHTS and CDR2 is YDEGEE in the germline V gene. The V segment lost 1 base and the J segment 2 bases; nucleotides outside the gene matches: 0. The CDR3 length is 13 residues.

This clonotype was observed at least ten times. V usage is TRBV12-3 or TRBV12-4 and J usage is TRBJ2-1; D tentatively reads TRBD1 or TRBD2 (6 bases each). The ends were cut back, 6 bases at V and 8 bases at J, with 35 bases in the middle. This CDR3 is built from 20 residues. The CDR3 here is CASSRSWGAASETPHDEQFF. The CDR3 coding sequence is TGTGCCAGCAGCCGCTCATGGGGGGCGGCTAGCGAGACCCCTCACGATGAGCAGTTCTTC.

The DNA of the CDR3 is TGTGCCATCAGTGTCCCGACTAGCGGGAGCCGGACCGGGGAGCTGTTTTTT. Its translation: CAISVPTSGSRTGELFF. The V gene is TRBV10-3, the J gene TRBJ2-2; 12 bases line up with TRBD2. Trimming took 4 bases from V and 5 from J; bases not matched to a gene: 8. This CDR3 has 17 amino acids. Germline lookup yields CDR1 ENHRY and CDR2 SYGVKD.

This chain connects TRBV10-2 to TRBJ1-1, with D uncertain. The V and J ends lost 4 bases and 6 bases respectively, with 6 bases between them. The CDR3 consists of 11 residues. Germline values: CDR1 WSHSY, CDR2 SAAADI. The chain's CDR3 is CASSGGPEAFF. The CDR3 DNA follows: TGCGCCAGCAGTGGAGGTCCTGAAGCTTTCTTT.

This clonotype has a handful of counts. V is TRBV4-2 and J is TRBJ2-2; D unresolved. The V end lost 0 bases, the J end lost 0 bases, and 5 bases lay between the germline ends. The germline V gene has CDR1 LGHNA and CDR2 YNFKEQ. This CDR3 spans 15 amino acids. Here the CDR3 reads CASSQDGSNTGELFF. The CDR3 DNA reads TGTGCCAGCAGCCAAGATGGATCGAACACCGGGGAGCTGTTTTTT.

This clonotype showed up just a few times. The V and J genes are TRBV11-3 and TRBJ1-6, with D tentatively TRBD1 (5 bases). V lost 5 bases and J 3 bases, leaving 8 bases between the germline ends. The CDR3 runs to 14 residues. Germline V gives CDR1 SGHNT, CDR2 YENEEA. Here the CDR3 DNA reads TGTGCCAGCAGCCCCGACAGCTATAATTCACCCCTCCACTTT. It is translated as CASSPDSYNSPLHF.

This clonotype showed up just a few times. This chain joins TRBV29-1 and TRBJ2-4, with D possibly being TRBD2 (6 bases). CDR3 length: 13 residues. V was cut by 3 bases and J by 7 bases, with 13 bases left in between. Germline assignment: CDR1 SQVTM and CDR2 ANQGSEA. The CDR3 nucleotides are TGCAGCGTTGACCGCTTGGGGGGTAACATTCAGTACTTC. Translated: CSVDRLGGNIQYF.

This clonotype showed up just a few times. The chain combines TRBV12-3 or TRBV12-4 with TRBJ1-5; D unresolved. V shed 1 base and J shed 5 bases, with 3 bases lying between them. The CDR3 contains 12 residues. The CDR3 DNA reads TGTGCCAGCAGTTTAGGGTATCAGCCCCAGCATTTT. It translates to CASSLGYQPQHF.

DNA for the CDR3: TGCAGTGCTAGAGACTTCAGGTCGGGAGAGCAGTTCTTC. This sequence encodes CSARDFRSGEQFF. The V call is TRBV20-1, the J call TRBJ2-1, with D perhaps TRBD2 (5 bases). This CDR3 contains 13 residues. V was trimmed by 0 bases and J by 10 bases, leaving 13 bases between them. The V gene's germline CDR1 is DFQATT and CDR2 SNEGSKA (reference sequence).

This clonotype showed up just a few times. The DNA for the CDR3 is TGTGCCAGCAGCTCACTAGCGGTCCTCACAGATACGCAGTATTTT. This translates into CASSSLAVLTDTQYF. This chain connects TRBV7-2 to TRBJ2-3, with 8 bases aligning to TRBD2. CDR3 size: 15 residues. With 4 bases clipped from V and 2 bases from J, the junction kept 5 bases outside the gene matches. Germline V gene data show CDR1 as SGHTA and CDR2 as FQGNSA.

In this sample, this clonotype turned up a few times. This chain joins TRBV4-1 and TRBJ2-2, with TRBD2 matching 10 bases. The germline V gene encodes CDR1 MGHRA and CDR2 YSYEKL. This CDR3 spans 19 amino acids. The V gene end was trimmed by 0 bases and the J gene end by 8 bases; junction bases not matched to a gene: 15. CDR3 nucleotides: TGCGCCAGCAGCCAAGATCATCCGAAGCTGGCTAGCGGGAGTGGGGAGCTGTTTTTT. Translation: CASSQDHPKLASGSGELFF.

This clonotype showed up just a few times. This sequence joins TRBV10-2 and TRBJ2-1; 7 positions agree with TRBD1. V shed 2 bases and J 6 bases; nucleotides not matched to a gene: 7. This CDR3 has 15 residues. CDR1 is WSHSY and CDR2 is SAAADI in the germline V gene. CDR3 DNA: TGCGCCAGCAGTGAGCGACAGGGTTTAAGCAATGAGCAGTTCTTC. Translating it yields CASSERQGLSNEQFF.

The CDR3 DNA follows: TGCGCCAGCACTCAATTCGGACGTATCGGGAGCACAGATACGCAGTATTTT. Translation: CASTQFGRIGSTDTQYF. The chain combines TRBV5-1 with TRBJ2-3; D is uncertain. V was trimmed by 6 bases and J by 0 bases, leaving 20 bases between them. Germline CDR1 SGHRS, CDR2 YFSETQ. The CDR3 runs 17 residues.

This clonotype turned up a few times. One end of the junction fails to match germline, which may point to a read error. The chain joins TRBV11-3 to TRBJ2-3, with TRBD2 matching over 11 bases. The germline CDR1 and CDR2 sequences are SGHNT and YENEEA. This CDR3 comprises 17 residues. The CDR3 is CASSLEVAGGPGDTQYF. The CDR3 coding sequence is TGTGCCAGCAGCCTAGAGGTAGCGGGAGGGCCTGGAGATACGCAGTATTTT.

The gene calls are TRBV30 and TRBJ2-7, with TRBD2 as a possible D gene (5 bases). Germline V gene lookup returns CDR1 GTSNPN and CDR2 SVGIG (reference sequence). This CDR3 is built from 13 residues. V gave up 5 bases and J gave up 6 bases, with 17 bases separating them. Here the CDR3 DNA reads TGTGCCTGGGAAGCCCCGGCAAGCGGCGAGCAGTACTTC. Encoded protein: CAWEAPASGEQYF.

Sample share makes this clonotype medium-sized. The V and J genes are TRBV13 and TRBJ2-1; 7 bases agree with TRBD2. Per the germline V gene, CDR1 is PRHDT and CDR2 is FYEKMQ (reference sequence). With 5 bases clipped from V and 9 bases from J, the junction kept 10 bases outside the gene matches. The CDR3 has 14 amino acids. The CDR3 sequence is CASSIEGEGAEQFF. The CDR3, as DNA: TGTGCCAGCAGCATAGAAGGGGAGGGAGCTGAGCAGTTCTTC.

The V gene is TRBV14, the J gene TRBJ2-1, with 10 bases that match TRBD1. Trimming removed 4 bases from V and 4 bases from J; junction bases left unmatched: 7. Germline CDR1 and CDR2: SGHDN and FVKESK. The CDR3 contains 16 residues. The CDR3 coding sequence is TGTGCCAGCAGCCCCCGGACAGGGGGGTTGTACAATGAGCAGTTCTTC. Its protein is CASSPRTGGLYNEQFF.

The chain employs TRBV7-9 and TRBJ2-1, with 7 bases identical to TRBD2. Germline assignment: CDR1 SEHNR and CDR2 FQNEAQ (reference sequence). Trimming removed 5 bases from V and 2 bases from J; junction bases left unmatched: 9. This CDR3 contains 16 residues. For the CDR3, the DNA is TGTGCCAGCAGCCCCCCTGGCGGGAGCGCCTACAATGAGCAGTTCTTC. Translating gives CASSPPGGSAYNEQFF.

The sample holds many counts of this clonotype. This chain links TRBV3-1 with TRBJ1-2; possible D gene TRBD1, 6 bases. CDR1 is LGHDT and CDR2 is YNNKEL in the germline V gene (reference sequence). The CDR3 covers 16 residues. The V end lost 3 bases, the J end lost 4 bases, and 18 bases lay between the germline ends. The CDR3 bases are TGTGCCAGCAGCCAGACCCAGACGGGACACCTCTATGGCTACACCTTC. It specifies CASSQTQTGHLYGYTF. Full variable domain (outside the CDR3, taken from reference TRBV3-1 and TRBJ1-2): DTAVSQTPKYLVTQMGNDKSIKCEQNLGHDTMYWYKQDSKKFLKIMFSYNNKELIINETVPNRFSPKSPDKAHLNLHINSLELGDSAVYFCASSQTQTGHLYGYTFGSGTRLTVV.

J is TRBJ1-6 and V is TRBV2, with D maybe TRBD1 (5 bases). Per germline, CDR1 SNHLY and CDR2 FYNNEI. The length of the CDR3 is 19 residues. The V gene lost 7 bases and the J gene lost 8 bases, with 30 bases spanning the gap. The CDR3, as DNA: TGTGCCAGCACCCCTCCGGGACGGCAGTGTATGTGCGTAGATTCACCCCTCCACTTT. This codes for CASTPPGRQCMCVDSPLHF. The full variable domain, its missing parts supplied by reference TRBV2 and TRBJ1-6, is EPEVTQTPSHQVTQMGQEVILRCVPISNHLYFYWYRQILGQKVEFLVSFYNNEISEKSEIFDDQFSVERPDGSNFTLKIRSTKLEDSAMYFCASTPPGRQCMCVDSPLHFGNGTRLTVT.

This clonotype was counted ten times or more. CDR3 nucleotide sequence: TGTGCCAGCAGCTTGAGGGTTACTGACGGCGATGAGCAGTTCTTC. The encoded protein is CASSLRVTDGDEQFF. The rearrangement links TRBV5-6 to TRBJ2-1; D remains ambiguous. The length of the CDR3 is 15 residues. Germline V gene lookup returns CDR1 SGHDT and CDR2 YYEEEE. V gave up 1 base and J gave up 8 bases, with 16 bases separating them.

A single count supports this clonotype. The chain links TRBV10-3 to TRBJ2-3, with TRBD2 matching over 9 bases. Germline CDR1 ENHRY, CDR2 SYGVKD. This CDR3 region has 17 residues. V lost 0 bases and J lost 4; bases outside the gene matches: 8. The CDR3 is CAISESIASGNPDTQYF. The CDR3 bases are TGTGCCATCAGTGAGTCTATCGCTAGCGGGAACCCAGATACGCAGTATTTT.